The clone carrying this T cell receptor (beta chain) came up once. Its antigen remains unknown. These data come from a study of T-cell reconstitution after alpha-beta-depleted transplantation in children. Broader study findings: There were some patients whose high TCRbeta diversity at day 60 came from surviving recipient T cells and thymic progenitors. At the one-year point after transplant, T-cell counts and TCRbeta diversity were found to come mostly from T cells that had been newly produced. About two months after transplant, alpha-beta T cells reportedly came from several hundred expanded graft clones.

Molecular barcoding with unique molecular identifiers was used for the TCRbeta library. MiXCR, run by TCRdb on the PCR reads, gives a single entry per CDR3 protein. Among approximately 120,000 distinct CDR3 sequences listed, about a tenth were seen once. The germline CDR1 and CDR2 sequences are SGHTA and FQGNSA. After removal of 1 base from V and 7 bases from J, the junction contained 13 bases not matched to a gene. This CDR3 comprises 17 residues. The TCR sequence derives from a girl in the first two years of life who had a stem cell transplant for combined immunodeficiency, so the T cells may come from the graft donor. V usage is TRBV7-2 and J usage is TRBJ2-4; 7 bases are shared with TRBD1. This material consisted of PBMCs, mostly from graft donor cells, taken 180 days after TCRalphabeta/CD19-depleted stem cell transplant. In DNA form, the CDR3 reads TGTGCCAGCAGCTTAGTGAGAGACAGGGACGAGAGGAACATTCAGTACTTC. Its protein product is CASSLVRDRDERNIQYF.